This TCR beta chain came from a study of identical twins. Broader study findings: Instead of following the same donors, the conclusions were based on cross-sectional statistical analysis. The authors noted that invariant MAIT and iNKT cells could partly confound zero-insertion analyses. Models came in too low on out-of-frame TCR alpha sharing in monozygotic twins.

A universal primer binding site was introduced by template switching. The final cDNA contained unique molecular identifiers. TCRdb reprocessed the 5' RACE reads with MiXCR, giving one entry per CDR3 protein. Here the sample spans approximately 500,000 distinct CDR3 sequences, roughly 15% being singletons. This clonotype has only a few counts. Its antigen is undetermined. The trim removed 3 bases at V and 1 base at J, leaving 6 bases unmatched. Germline CDR1 is SEHNR and CDR2 is FQNEAQ (reference sequence). This CDR3 region has 17 residues. This sample was also put to use in a study of yellow fever vaccine responses in identical twins.

The sequencing input was CD4+ T cells sorted from blood. V is TRBV7-9 and J is TRBJ2-3; TRBD2 aligns across 11 bases. The receptor was isolated from a woman aged 18-30 years in good health. The CDR3 nucleotides read TGTGCCAGCAGCTTGGCGGCTAGCGGGGGGCGCACAGATACGCAGTATTTT. It translates to CASSLAASGGRTDTQYF.